Sequencing of this T cell receptor beta chain was carried out in a study of T-cell memory formation after mild COVID-19. Study-level background: Largely donor-specific sequence clusters came from a couple of donors.

This clonotype was seen at least ten times. Its antigen is not known. Between the trimmed V and J ends, which lost 5 bases and 0 bases, there was a span of 13 bases. There are 16 residues in the CDR3. Germline lookup yields CDR1 SGHTA and CDR2 FQGNSA. Broader study findings: CM and EM subsets held most contracting CD4+ clones; EMRA held CD8+ ones. Later expanders leaned CD4+, whereas clones that contracted between day 15 and 85 were balanced CD4/CD8. Pre-infection memory held some responding clones, suggesting pre-existing cross-reactive T cells responded.

TCRdb reprocessed the 5' RACE reads via MiXCR and lists one record per CDR3 protein. Of hundreds of thousands of distinct CDR3 sequences listed, roughly 8.2% are singletons. Input material: PBMCs or a T cell subset sorted from them (not recorded which). The chain employs TRBV7-2 and TRBJ2-2; D is possibly TRBD2 (5 bases). The sequence was obtained from a man in his late teens or twenties who had mild COVID-19 (a few samples of this study predate the infection). Cell type and time point are not known. The CDR3 sequence: CASSPDPGTNTGELFF. The CDR3 nucleotides read TGTGCCAGCAGCCCAGACCCGGGGACGAACACCGGGGAGCTGTTTTTT.